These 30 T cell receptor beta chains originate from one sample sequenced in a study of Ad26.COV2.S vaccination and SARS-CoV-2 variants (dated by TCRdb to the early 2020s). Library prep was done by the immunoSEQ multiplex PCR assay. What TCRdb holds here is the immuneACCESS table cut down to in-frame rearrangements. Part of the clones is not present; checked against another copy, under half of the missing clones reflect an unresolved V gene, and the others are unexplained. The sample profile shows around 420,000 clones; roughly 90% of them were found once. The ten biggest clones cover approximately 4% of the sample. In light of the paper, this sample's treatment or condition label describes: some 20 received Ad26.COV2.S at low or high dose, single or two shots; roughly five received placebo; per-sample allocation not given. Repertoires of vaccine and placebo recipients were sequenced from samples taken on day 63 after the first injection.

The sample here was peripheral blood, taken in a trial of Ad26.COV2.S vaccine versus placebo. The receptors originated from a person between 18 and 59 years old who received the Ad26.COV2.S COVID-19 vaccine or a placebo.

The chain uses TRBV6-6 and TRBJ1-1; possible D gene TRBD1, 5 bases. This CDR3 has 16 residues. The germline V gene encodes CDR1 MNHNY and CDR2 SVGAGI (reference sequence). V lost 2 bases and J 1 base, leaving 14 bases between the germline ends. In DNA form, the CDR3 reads TGTGCCAGCAGTTACGGGAGCAGGGTGAGGAACACTGAAGCTTTCTTT. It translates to CASSYGSRVRNTEAFF.

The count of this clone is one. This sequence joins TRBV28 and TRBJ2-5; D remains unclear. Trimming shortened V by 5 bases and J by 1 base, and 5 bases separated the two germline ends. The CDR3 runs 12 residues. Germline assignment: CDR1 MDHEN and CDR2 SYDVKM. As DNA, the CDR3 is TGTGCCAGCAGTATCCTCCAAGAGACCCAGTACTTC. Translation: CASSILQETQYF.

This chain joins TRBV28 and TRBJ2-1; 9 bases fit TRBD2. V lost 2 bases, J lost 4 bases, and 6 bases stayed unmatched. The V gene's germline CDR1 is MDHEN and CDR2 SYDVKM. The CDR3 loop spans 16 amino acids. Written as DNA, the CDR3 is TGTGCCAGCAGTTTACTTGCGGGGGGGATGTACAATGAGCAGTTCTTC. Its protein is CASSLLAGGMYNEQFF. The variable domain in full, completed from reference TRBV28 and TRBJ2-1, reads DVKVTQSSRYLVKRTGEKVFLECVQDMDHENMFWYRQDPGLGLRLIYFSYDVKMKEKGDIPEGYSVSREKKERFSLILESASTNQTSMYLCASSLLAGGMYNEQFFGPGTRLTVL.

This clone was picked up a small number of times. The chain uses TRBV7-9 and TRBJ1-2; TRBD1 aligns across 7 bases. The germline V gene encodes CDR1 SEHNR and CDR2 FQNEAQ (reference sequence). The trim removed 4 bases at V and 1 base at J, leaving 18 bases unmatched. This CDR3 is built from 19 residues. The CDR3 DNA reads TGTGCCAGCAGCTCCACTTCCGGGACAGAAACCGGGGGTAACTATGGCTACACCTTC. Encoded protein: CASSSTSGTETGGNYGYTF. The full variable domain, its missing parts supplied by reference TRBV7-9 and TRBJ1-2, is DTGVSQNPRHKITKRGQNVTFRCDPISEHNRLYWYRQTLGQGPEFLTYFQNEAQLEKSRLLSDRFSAERPKGSFSTLEIQRTEQGDSAMYLCASSSTSGTETGGNYGYTFGSGTRLTVV.

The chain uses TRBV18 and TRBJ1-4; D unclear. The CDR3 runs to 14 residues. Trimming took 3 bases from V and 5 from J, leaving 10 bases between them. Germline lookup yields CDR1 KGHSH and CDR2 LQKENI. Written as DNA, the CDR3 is TGTGCCAGCTCACCGAAGGCCGTGAATGAAAAACTGTTTTTT. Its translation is CASSPKAVNEKLFF.

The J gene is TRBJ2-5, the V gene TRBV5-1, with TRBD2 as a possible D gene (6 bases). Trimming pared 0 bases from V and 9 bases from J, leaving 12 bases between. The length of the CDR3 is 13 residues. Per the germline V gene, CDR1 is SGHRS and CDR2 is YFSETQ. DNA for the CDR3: TGCGCCAGCAGCTTGGCCTTGCGCGGGGCCCAGTACTTC. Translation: CASSLALRGAQYF. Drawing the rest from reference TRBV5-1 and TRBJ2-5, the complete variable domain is KAGVTQTPRYLIKTRGQQVTLSCSPISGHRSVSWYQQTPGQGLQFLFEYFSETQRNKGNFPGRFSGRQFSNSRSEMNVSTLELGDSALYLCASSLALRGAQYFGPGTRLLVL.

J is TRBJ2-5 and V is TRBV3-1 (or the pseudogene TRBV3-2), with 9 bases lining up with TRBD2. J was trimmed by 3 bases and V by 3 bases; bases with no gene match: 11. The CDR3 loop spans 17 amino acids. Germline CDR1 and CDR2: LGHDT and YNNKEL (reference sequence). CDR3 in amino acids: CASSQVARLADKETQYF. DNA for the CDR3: TGTGCCAGCAGCCAGGTAGCCCGACTAGCGGATAAAGAGACCCAGTACTTC.

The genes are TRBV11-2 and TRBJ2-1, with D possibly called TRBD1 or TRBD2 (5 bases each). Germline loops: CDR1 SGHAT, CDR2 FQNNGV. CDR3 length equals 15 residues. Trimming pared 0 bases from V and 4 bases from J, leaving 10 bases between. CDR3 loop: CASSLEGTGYNEQFF. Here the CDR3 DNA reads TGTGCCAGCAGCTTAGAGGGGACGGGGTACAATGAGCAGTTCTTC.

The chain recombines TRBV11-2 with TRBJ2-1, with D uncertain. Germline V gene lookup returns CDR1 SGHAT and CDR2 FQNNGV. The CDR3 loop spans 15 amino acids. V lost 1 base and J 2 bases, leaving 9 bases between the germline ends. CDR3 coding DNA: TGTGCCAGCAGCTTAGTTACTAACGCCTACAATGAGCAGTTCTTC. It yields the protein CASSLVTNAYNEQFF.

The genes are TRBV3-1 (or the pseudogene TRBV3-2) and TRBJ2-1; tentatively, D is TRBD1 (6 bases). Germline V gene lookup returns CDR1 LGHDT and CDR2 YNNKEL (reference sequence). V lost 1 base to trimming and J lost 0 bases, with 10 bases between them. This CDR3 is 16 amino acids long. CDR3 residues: CASSQGGTPSYNEQFF. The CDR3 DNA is TGTGCCAGCAGCCAAGGGGGGACACCCTCCTACAATGAGCAGTTCTTC.

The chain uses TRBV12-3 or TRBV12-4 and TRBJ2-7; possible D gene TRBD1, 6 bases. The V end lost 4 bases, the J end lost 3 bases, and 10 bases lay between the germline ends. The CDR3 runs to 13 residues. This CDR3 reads CASSSDSRYEQYF. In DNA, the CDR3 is TGTGCCAGCAGTTCGGACAGTCGCTACGAGCAGTACTTC.

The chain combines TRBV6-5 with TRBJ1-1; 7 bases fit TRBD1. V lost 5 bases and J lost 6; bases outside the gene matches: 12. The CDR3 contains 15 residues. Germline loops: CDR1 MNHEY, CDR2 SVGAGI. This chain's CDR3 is CASSSRTGLIPEAFF. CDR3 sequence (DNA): TGTGCCAGCAGTAGCCGGACAGGATTGATCCCTGAAGCTTTCTTT.

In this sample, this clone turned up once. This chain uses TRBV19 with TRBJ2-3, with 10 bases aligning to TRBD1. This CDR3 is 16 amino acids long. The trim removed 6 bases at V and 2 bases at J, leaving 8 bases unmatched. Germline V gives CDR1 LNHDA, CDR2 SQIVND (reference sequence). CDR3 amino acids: CASSSLTGGVTDTQYF. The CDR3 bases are TGTGCCAGTAGCTCCCTGACAGGGGGCGTCACAGATACGCAGTATTTT.

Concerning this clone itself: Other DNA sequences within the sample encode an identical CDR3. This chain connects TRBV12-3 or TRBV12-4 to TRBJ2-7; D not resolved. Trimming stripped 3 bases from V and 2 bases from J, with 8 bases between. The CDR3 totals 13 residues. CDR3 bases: TGTGCCAGCAGTTTGACTGCCCCCTACGAGCAGTACTTC. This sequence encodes CASSLTAPYEQYF.

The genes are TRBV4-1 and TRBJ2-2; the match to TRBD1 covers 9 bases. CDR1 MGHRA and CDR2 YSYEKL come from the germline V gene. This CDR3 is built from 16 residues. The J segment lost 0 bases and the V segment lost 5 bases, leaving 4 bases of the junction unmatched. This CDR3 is CASSAWTGANTGELFF. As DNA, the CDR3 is TGCGCCAGCAGCGCTTGGACAGGGGCGAACACCGGGGAGCTGTTTTTT.

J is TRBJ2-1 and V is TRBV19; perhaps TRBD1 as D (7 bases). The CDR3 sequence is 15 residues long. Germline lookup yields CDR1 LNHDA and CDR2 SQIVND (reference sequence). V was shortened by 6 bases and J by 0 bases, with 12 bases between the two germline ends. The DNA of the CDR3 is TGTGCCAGTAGCTCAGGGGGGAGCTCCTACAATGAGCAGTTCTTC. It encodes CASSSGGSSYNEQFF.

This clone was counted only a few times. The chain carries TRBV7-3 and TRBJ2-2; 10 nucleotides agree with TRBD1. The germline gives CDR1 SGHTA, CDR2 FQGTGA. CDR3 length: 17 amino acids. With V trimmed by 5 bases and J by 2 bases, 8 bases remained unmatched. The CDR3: CASSLPGTGVNTGELFF. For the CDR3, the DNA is TGTGCCAGCAGCCTACCCGGGACAGGGGTTAACACCGGGGAGCTGTTTTTT. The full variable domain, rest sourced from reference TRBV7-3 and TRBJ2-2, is GAGVSQTPSNKVTEKGKYVELRCDPISGHTALYWYRQSLGQGPEFLIYFQGTGAADDSGLPNDRFFAVRPEGSVSTLKIQRTERGDSAVYLCASSLPGTGVNTGELFFGEGSRLTVL.

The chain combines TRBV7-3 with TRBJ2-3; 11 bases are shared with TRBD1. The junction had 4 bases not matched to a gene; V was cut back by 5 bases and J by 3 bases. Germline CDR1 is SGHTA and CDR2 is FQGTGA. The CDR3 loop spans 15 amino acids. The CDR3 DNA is TGTGCCAGCAGCCCCAGGGACAGGGGGACAGATACGCAGTATTTT. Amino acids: CASSPRDRGTDTQYF.

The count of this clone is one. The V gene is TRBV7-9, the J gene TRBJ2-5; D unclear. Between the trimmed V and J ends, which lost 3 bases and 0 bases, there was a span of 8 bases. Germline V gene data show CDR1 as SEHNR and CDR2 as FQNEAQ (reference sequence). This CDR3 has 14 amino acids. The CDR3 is CASSFSAYQETQYF. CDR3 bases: TGTGCCAGCAGCTTTTCGGCGTACCAAGAGACCCAGTACTTC.

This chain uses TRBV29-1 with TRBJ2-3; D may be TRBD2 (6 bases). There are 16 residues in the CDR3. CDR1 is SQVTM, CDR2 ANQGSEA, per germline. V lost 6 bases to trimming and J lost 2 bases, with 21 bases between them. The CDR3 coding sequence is TGCAGCGTCGGCCTCGATCGGAGGGATATCACAGATACGCAGTATTTT. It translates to CSVGLDRRDITDTQYF.

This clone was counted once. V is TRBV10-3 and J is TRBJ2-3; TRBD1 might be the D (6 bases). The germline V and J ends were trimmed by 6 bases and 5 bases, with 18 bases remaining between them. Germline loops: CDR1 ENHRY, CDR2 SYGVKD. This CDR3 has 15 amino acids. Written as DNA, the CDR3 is TGTGCCATCAGCCCCGGACAGCCCTATGAAGATACGCAGTATTTT. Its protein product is CAISPGQPYEDTQYF.

This CDR3 is CASSLEPVYLTTGELFF. The CDR3 bases are TGTGCCAGCAGCTTAGAACCCGTATACCTTACAACCGGGGAGCTGTTTTTT. The chain carries TRBV7-8 and TRBJ2-2; D not resolved. CDR3 length: 17 residues. CDR1 is SGHVS, CDR2 FQNEAQ, per germline. V lost 1 base to trimming and J lost 5 bases, with 17 bases between them.

The CDR3 DNA is TGTGCCAGCAGCTTGTGGGTTGGGGCCAACGTCCTGACTTTC. Encoded protein: CASSLWVGANVLTF. The genes are TRBV5-5 and TRBJ2-6; D call uncertain. The CDR3 loop spans 14 amino acids. Germline values: CDR1 SGHKS, CDR2 YYEKEE (reference sequence). V dropped 1 base and J dropped 3 bases, with 5 bases sitting between them.

The CDR3 protein is CASSYSPGGVYEQYF. The CDR3 DNA is TGTGCCAGCAGTTACTCCCCGGGGGGGGTCTACGAGCAGTACTTC. The chain has TRBV6-2 or TRBV6-3 and TRBJ2-7; 8 bases are shared with TRBD2. The CDR3 covers 15 residues. The junction had 4 bases not matched to a gene; V was cut back by 0 bases and J by 3 bases. CDR1 and CDR2 from the germline V gene are MNHEY and SVGEGT.

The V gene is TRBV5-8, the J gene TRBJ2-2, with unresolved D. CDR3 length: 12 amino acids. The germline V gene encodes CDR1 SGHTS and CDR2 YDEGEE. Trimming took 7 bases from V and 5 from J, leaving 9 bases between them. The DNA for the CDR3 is TGTGCCAGCCGCTCTCGAACCGGGGAGCTGTTTTTT. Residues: CASRSRTGELFF.

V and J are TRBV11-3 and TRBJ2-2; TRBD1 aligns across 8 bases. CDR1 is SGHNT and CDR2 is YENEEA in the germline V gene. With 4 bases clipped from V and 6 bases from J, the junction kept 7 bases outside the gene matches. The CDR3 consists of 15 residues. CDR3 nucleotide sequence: TGTGCCAGCAGCTCAACCCGGACAGGGTCCGGGGAGCTGTTTTTT. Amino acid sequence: CASSSTRTGSGELFF.

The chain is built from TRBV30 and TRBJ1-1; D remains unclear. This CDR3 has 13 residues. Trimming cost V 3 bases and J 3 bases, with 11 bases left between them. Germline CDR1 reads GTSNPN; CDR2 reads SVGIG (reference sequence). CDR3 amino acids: CAWSPRVDTEAFF. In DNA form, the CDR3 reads TGTGCCTGGAGCCCTCGGGTGGACACTGAAGCTTTCTTT.

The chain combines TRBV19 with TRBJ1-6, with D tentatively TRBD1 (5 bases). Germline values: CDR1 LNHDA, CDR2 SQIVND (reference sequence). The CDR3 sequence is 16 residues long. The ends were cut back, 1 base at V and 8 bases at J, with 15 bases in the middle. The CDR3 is CASSIVKTVGHSPLHF. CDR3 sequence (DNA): TGTGCCAGTAGTATAGTCAAGACAGTGGGGCATTCACCCCTCCACTTT.

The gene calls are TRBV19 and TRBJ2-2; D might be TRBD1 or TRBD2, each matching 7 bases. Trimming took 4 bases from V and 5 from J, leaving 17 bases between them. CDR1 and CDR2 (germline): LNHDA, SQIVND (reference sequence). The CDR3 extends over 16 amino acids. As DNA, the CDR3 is TGTGCCAGTAGTACGAGAAGACAGGGAGGGACCGGGGAGCTGTTTTTT. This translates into CASSTRRQGGTGELFF.

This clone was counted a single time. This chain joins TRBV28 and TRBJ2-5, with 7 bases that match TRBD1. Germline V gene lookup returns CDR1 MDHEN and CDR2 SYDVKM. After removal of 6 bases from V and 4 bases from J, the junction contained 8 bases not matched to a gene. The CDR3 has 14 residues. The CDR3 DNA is TGTGCCAGCAGATCACAGGGGTTTCGAGAGACCCAGTACTTC. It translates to CASRSQGFRETQYF. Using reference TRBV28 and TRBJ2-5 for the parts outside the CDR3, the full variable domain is DVKVTQSSRYLVKRTGEKVFLECVQDMDHENMFWYRQDPGLGLRLIYFSYDVKMKEKGDIPEGYSVSREKKERFSLILESASTNQTSMYLCASRSQGFRETQYFGPGTRLLVL.